The clone carrying this T cell receptor beta chain was recorded only once. Its target is unknown. The source of the sample is a study of breast tumors, draining lymph nodes, adjacent tissues. Via MiXCR, TCRdb re-called the multiplex PCR reads, giving one row per CDR3 protein. The sample contains 20,000 to 25,000 distinct CDR3 sequences, roughly three quarters of which appear only once. This CDR3 comprises 15 residues. J gave up 6 bases and V 3 bases, and 8 bases lay outside the gene matches. Germline CDR1 is SGHRS and CDR2 is YFSETQ. Study results and caveats: Tumors had less TCR diversity than lymph nodes, more than nontumor tissue. Tumor T cell lymph node origin was a supported hypothesis, not proven. Compared with basal-like, luminal-like tumors shared significantly more repertoire with nontumor tissue.

This sequence was found in a female donor with breast cancer. Some clones in this sample may be carry-over from other donors' samples. The sequencing input was tumor-adjacent breast tissue. The rearrangement joins TRBV5-1 to TRBJ2-7; 11 bases map to TRBD2. The CDR3 nucleotides are TGCGCCAGCAGCTCGTTGACTAGCGGGAATGGCGAGCAGTACTTC. This sequence encodes CASSSLTSGNGEQYF.